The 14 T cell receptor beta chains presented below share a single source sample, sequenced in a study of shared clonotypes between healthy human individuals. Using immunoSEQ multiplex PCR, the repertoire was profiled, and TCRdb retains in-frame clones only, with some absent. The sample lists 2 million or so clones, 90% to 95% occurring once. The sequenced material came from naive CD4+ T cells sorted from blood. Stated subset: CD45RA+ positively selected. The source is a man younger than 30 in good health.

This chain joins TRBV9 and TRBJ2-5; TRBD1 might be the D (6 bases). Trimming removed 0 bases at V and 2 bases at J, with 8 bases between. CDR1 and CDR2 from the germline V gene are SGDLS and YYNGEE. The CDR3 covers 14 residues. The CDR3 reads CASSVETGQETQYF. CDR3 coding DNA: TGTGCCAGCAGCGTAGAGACAGGACAAGAGACCCAGTACTTC.

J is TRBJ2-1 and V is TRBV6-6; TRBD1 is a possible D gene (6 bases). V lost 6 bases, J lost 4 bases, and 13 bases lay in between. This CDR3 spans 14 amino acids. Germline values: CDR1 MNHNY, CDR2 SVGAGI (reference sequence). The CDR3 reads CASSSGQKYNEQFF. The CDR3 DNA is TGTGCCAGCAGCTCCGGACAGAAATACAATGAGCAGTTCTTC.

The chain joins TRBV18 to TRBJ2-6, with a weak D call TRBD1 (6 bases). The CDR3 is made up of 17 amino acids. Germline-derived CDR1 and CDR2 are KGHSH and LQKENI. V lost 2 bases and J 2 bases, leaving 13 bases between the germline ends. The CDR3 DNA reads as TGTGCCAGCTCACCATCCACAGGGAAGGCTGGGGCCAACGTCCTGACTTTC. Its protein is CASSPSTGKAGANVLTF.

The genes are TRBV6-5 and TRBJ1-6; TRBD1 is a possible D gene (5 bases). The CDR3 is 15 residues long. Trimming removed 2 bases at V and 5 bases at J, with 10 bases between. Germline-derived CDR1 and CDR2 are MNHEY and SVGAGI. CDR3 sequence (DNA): TGTGCCAGCAGTTACCTGGGGCAACATAATTCACCCCTCCACTTT. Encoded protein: CASSYLGQHNSPLHF.

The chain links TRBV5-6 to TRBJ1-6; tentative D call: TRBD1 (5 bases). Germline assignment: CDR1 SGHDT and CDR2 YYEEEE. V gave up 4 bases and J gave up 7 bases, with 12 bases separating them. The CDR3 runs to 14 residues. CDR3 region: CASSEGGVNSPLHF. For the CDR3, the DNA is TGTGCCAGCAGCGAGGGAGGGGTGAATTCACCCCTCCACTTT.

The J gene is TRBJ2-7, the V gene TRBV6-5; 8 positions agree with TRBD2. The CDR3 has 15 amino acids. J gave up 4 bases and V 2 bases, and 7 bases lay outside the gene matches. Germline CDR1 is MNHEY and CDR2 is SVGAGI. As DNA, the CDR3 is TGTGCCAGCAGTTACGTTTCTAGCGGGTTATACGAGCAGTACTTC. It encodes CASSYVSSGLYEQYF.

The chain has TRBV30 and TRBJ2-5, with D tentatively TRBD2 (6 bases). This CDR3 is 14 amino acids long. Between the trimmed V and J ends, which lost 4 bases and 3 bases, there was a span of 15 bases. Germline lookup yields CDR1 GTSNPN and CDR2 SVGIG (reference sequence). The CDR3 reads CAWTSGTPKETQYF. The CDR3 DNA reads TGTGCCTGGACCTCCGGGACTCCCAAAGAGACCCAGTACTTC.

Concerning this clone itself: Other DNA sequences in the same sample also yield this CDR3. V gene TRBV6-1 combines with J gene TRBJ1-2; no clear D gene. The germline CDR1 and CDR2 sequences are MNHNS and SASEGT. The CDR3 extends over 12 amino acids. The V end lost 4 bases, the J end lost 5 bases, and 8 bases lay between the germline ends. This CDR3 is CASSAGNYGYTF. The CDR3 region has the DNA TGTGCCAGCAGTGCGGGGAATTATGGCTACACCTTC.

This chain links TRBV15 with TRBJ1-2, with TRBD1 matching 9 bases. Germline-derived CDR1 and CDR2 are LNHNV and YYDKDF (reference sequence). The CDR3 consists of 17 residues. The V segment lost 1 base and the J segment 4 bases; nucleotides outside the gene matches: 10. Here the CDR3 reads CATSRVLGQGSGYGYTF. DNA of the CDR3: TGTGCCACCAGCAGAGTGTTGGGACAGGGTTCCGGCTATGGCTACACCTTC.

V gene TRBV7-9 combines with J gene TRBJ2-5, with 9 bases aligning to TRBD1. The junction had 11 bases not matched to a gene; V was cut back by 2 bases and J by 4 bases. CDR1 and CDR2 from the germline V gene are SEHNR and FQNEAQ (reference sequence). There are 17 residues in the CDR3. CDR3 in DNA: TGTGCCAGCAGCTTAAGCCCCGACAGGGGGGGGTCAGAGACCCAGTACTTC. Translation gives CASSLSPDRGGSETQYF.

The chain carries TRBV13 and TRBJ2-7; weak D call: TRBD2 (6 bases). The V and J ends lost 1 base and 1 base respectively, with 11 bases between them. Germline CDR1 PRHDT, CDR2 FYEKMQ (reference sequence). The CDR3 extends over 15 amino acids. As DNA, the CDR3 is TGTGCCAGCAGCTTAGAAGGAGGGGAATCCTACGAGCAGTACTTC. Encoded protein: CASSLEGGESYEQYF.

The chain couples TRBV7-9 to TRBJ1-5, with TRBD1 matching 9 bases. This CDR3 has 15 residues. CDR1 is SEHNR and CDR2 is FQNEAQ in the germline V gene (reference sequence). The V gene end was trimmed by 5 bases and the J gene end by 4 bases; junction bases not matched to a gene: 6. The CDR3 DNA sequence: TGTGCCAGCAGCCCGGGACAGGGAGGGAATCAGCCCCAGCATTTT. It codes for CASSPGQGGNQPQHF.

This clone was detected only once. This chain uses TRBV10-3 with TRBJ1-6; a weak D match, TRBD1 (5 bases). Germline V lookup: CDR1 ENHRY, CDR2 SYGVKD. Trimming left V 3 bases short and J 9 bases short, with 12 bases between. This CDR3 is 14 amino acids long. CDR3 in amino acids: CAISDGGASSPLHF. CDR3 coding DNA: TGTGCCATCAGTGACGGGGGAGCGAGTTCACCCCTCCACTTT.

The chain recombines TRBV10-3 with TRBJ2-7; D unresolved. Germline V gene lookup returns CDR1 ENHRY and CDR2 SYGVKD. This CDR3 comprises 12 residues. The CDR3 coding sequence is TGTGCTGTCAGTGCCGTTTCCTACGAGCAGTACTTC. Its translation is CAVSAVSYEQYF.